A selection of T cell receptor beta chains follows, all from one sample in a study of cytomegalovirus exposure and HLA in healthy donors. Assay used: immunoSEQ multiplex PCR; TCRdb lists only in-frame clones, some missing. This sample has around 150,000 clones, with 60% to 85% found just once. Sequenced: PBMCs. The receptors shown here come from a man aged 35 to 55 in good health and CMV-seronegative. Both conserved end residues are part of each CDR3. D genes are given only for firm matches. Clone size is shown for a subset of rows, as once, few, many or a class of expanded clone.

length | size | J | V | D | DNA | CDR3
15 | NA | TRBJ1-2 | TRBV5-1 | NA | TGCGCCAGCAGCCCTACGACGGGAACTAACTATGGCTACACCTTC | CASSPTTGTNYGYTF
16 | NA | TRBJ1-6 | TRBV7-2 | NA | TGTGCCAGCAGCATTGCGGGGGGCGCAGCTAACTCACCCCTCCACTTT | CASSIAGGAANSPLHF
16 | NA | TRBJ2-2 | TRBV15 | NA | TGTGCCACCAGCAGAGAGCACAGGAGGGACACCGGGGAGCTGTTTTTT | CATSREHRRDTGELFF
15 | NA | TRBJ1-1 | TRBV7-3 | NA | TGTGCCAGCAGCTTAACAGGGGGAGGGGACACTGAAGCTTTCTTT | CASSLTGGGDTEAFF
15 | NA | TRBJ1-6 | TRBV19 | NA | TGTGCCAGTTCCTCGCGGGACTCCTATAATTCACCCCTCCACTTT | CASSSRDSYNSPLHF
13 | NA | TRBJ2-7 | TRBV19 | NA | TGTGCCAGTAGTATCCGGACTACCTACGAGCAGTACTTC | CASSIRTTYEQYF
17 | NA | TRBJ2-7 | TRBV4-1 | TRBD2 | TGCGCCAGCAGCCAAGATGTACGACTAGCGGCTAACTACGAGCAGTACTTC | CASSQDVRLAANYEQYF
15 | NA | TRBJ2-1 | TRBV27 | TRBD1 | TGTGCCAGCAGTGGCCGGGACAGGGACCACAATGAGCAGTTCTTC | CASSGRDRDHNEQFF
14 | few | TRBJ2-7 | TRBV5-1 | TRBD1 | TGCGCCAGCAGCCGGGACAGGGGTGGTCTCGAGCAGTACTTC | CASSRDRGGLEQYF
13 | NA | TRBJ2-5 | TRBV15 | TRBD1 | TGTGCCACCAGTACAGGGGGCGGAGAGACCCAGTACTTC | CATSTGGGETQYF
16 | NA | TRBJ2-3 | TRBV5-1 | NA | TGCGCCAGCAGCTTGGTGACAGCTACTAGCACAGATACGCAGTATTTT | CASSLVTATSTDTQYF
14 | NA | TRBJ2-3 | TRBV4-1 | NA | TGCGCCAGCAGCGAGGGGGGGGGAACAGATACGCAGTATTTT | CASSEGGGTDTQYF
14 | NA | TRBJ1-1 | TRBV6-1 | NA | TGTACCAGCAGTGAAGGAAACAGGGACACTGAAGCTTTCTTT | CTSSEGNRDTEAFF
14 | NA | TRBJ1-5 | TRBV7-2 | NA | TGTGCCAGCAGCTTAGACAGCCAGGGACAGCCCCAGCATTTT | CASSLDSQGQPQHF
15 | few | TRBJ2-7 | TRBV15 | NA | TGTGCCACCAGCAGAGTTGGAGGGGGGGCCTACGAGCAGTACTTC | CATSRVGGGAYEQYF
13 | NA | TRBJ1-2 | TRBV19 | TRBD1 | TGTGCCAGTAGTATGGGGACAGCCTATGGCTACACCTTC | CASSMGTAYGYTF
15 | NA | TRBJ2-7 | TRBV13 | NA | TGTGCCAGCAGCCTAGCGGGACAGGGCCTCTACGAGCAGTACTTC | CASSLAGQGLYEQYF
13 | NA | TRBJ2-7 | TRBV7-9 | TRBD2 | TGTGCCAGCAGCTTAGCGGCGGGGGGCGAGCAGTACTTC | CASSLAAGGEQYF
16 | NA | TRBJ2-7 | TRBV6-1 | TRBD1 | TGTGCCAGCAGTGACGGAGGGACAGGGCTGTCCTACGAGCAGTACTTC | CASSDGGTGLSYEQYF
11 | few | TRBJ2-5 | TRBV7-9 | NA | TGTGCCAGCAGCCCCCCCGGGACCCAGTACTTC | CASSPPGTQYF
17 | NA | TRBJ2-2 | TRBV9 | TRBD2 | TGTGCCAGCAGCGTCACTAGCGGGGGCCCGAACACCGGGGAGCTGTTTTTT | CASSVTSGGPNTGELFF
18 | NA | TRBJ2-2 | TRBV5-5 | TRBD2 | TGTGCCAGCCTTCTAGTGGCGGGAGCCGGGGAAGACACCGGGGAGCTGTTTTTT | CASLLVAGAGEDTGELFF
16 | NA | TRBJ2-3 | TRBV5-1 | NA | TGCGCCAGCAGCTTGACGGGGGAACCGTCCACAGATACGCAGTATTTT | CASSLTGEPSTDTQYF
17 | NA | TRBJ2-7 | TRBV10-3 | TRBD2 | TGTGCCATCCAAGGGACTAGCGGGATCCCAGGCAGGTACGAGCAGTACTTC | CAIQGTSGIPGRYEQYF
15 | NA | TRBJ2-3 | TRBV7-2 | NA | TGTGCCAGCAGCTCCCGGGACTTCAGCACAGATACGCAGTATTTT | CASSSRDFSTDTQYF
13 | once | TRBJ1-5 | TRBV19 | TRBD1 | TGTGCCAGTAGCAGGGGGTGGAATCAGCCCCAGCATTTT | CASSRGWNQPQHF
15 | NA | TRBJ1-1 | TRBV27 | TRBD1 | TGTGCCAGCAGTACCGGACAGGGGCTGAGCACTGAAGCTTTCTTT | CASSTGQGLSTEAFF
16 | NA | TRBJ2-2 | TRBV5-1 | NA | TGCGCCAGCAGCTTCGTGCCGGGATTGAACACCGGGGAGCTGTTTTTT | CASSFVPGLNTGELFF
15 | NA | TRBJ2-5 | TRBV11-1 | NA | TGTGCCAGCAGCCCCTGGGACTGGTGGCAAGAGACCCAGTACTTC | CASSPWDWWQETQYF
14 | NA | TRBJ2-2 | TRBV28 | TRBD2 | TGTGCCAGCCAAGCCCTACGGGGGGCCGGGGAGCTGTTTTTT | CASQALRGAGELFF
14 | NA | TRBJ2-3 | TRBV19 | TRBD1 | TGTGCCAGTACCCGGGACAGGGGGCGGGATACGCAGTATTTT | CASTRDRGRDTQYF
13 | NA | TRBJ2-7 | TRBV29-1 | TRBD1 | TGCAGCGTAATTAACAGGGGAAACTACGAGCAGTACTTC | CSVINRGNYEQYF
15 | NA | TRBJ2-1 | TRBV6-6 | TRBD2 | TGTGCCAGCAGACGACTAGCGGGGGATTCCAATGAGCAGTTCTTC | CASRRLAGDSNEQFF
16 | NA | TRBJ2-1 | TRBV9 | NA | TGTGCCAGCAGCGTAGGCGGGATAGGGTCCTACAATGAGCAGTTCTTC | CASSVGGIGSYNEQFF
15 | few | TRBJ2-3 | TRBV10-3 | TRBD1 | TGTGCCTCACTTAGACAGGGGTTTGAGGCAGATACGCAGTATTTT | CASLRQGFEADTQYF
16 | NA | TRBJ2-3 | TRBV6-5 | NA | TGTGCCAGCAGTTACTCGGTGGCTAGGGGTACAGATACGCAGTATTTT | CASSYSVARGTDTQYF
20 | NA | TRBJ1-4 | TRBV4-1 | TRBD1 | TGCGCCAGCAGCCCCGGCCCGGACAGGGGGATAGTTGCAACTAATGAAAAACTGTTTTTT | CASSPGPDRGIVATNEKLFF
21 | NA | TRBJ2-1 | TRBV5-3 | TRBD2 | TGTGCCAGAAGCTCGGGTACTCCGGGACTAGCGGGAGGGGTATCCTACAATGAGCAGTTCTTC | CARSSGTPGLAGGVSYNEQFF
13 | NA | TRBJ1-4 | TRBV2 | NA | TGTGCCAGTGACAGCTCCTTTAATGAAAAACTGTTTTTT | CASDSSFNEKLFF
13 | NA | TRBJ2-1 | TRBV30 | TRBD1 | TGTGCCTGGACCGGGACAGGGTACAATGAGCAGTTCTTC | CAWTGTGYNEQFF
16 | NA | TRBJ1-1 | TRBV10-3 | NA | TGTGCCATCAGTGCCTCTGGGTGGGGGGGGAGTACTGAAGCTTTCTTT | CAISASGWGGSTEAFF
15 | NA | TRBJ1-6 | TRBV7-9 | TRBD1 | TGTGCCAGCAGATCCGGGACAGGGGGTAATTCACCCCTCCACTTT | CASRSGTGGNSPLHF
14 | NA | TRBJ1-3 | TRBV7-2 | NA | TGTGCCAGCGCGGACAGCCCCTCTGGAAACACCATATATTTT | CASADSPSGNTIYF
18 | NA | TRBJ2-1 | TRBV5-1 | TRBD2 | TGCGCCAGCAGCTTGGCCGCGGGGGGGGCGAGCTCCTACAATGAGCAGTTCTTC | CASSLAAGGASSYNEQFF
17 | NA | TRBJ2-1 | TRBV19 | TRBD2 | TGTGCCAGTAGTATAGGGGTAGCGGGGCTTCTTTACAATGAGCAGTTCTTC | CASSIGVAGLLYNEQFF
12 | NA | TRBJ2-2 | TRBV28 | NA | TGTGCCAGCAGCCTACGAGCGGGGGAGCTGTTTTTT | CASSLRAGELFF
14 | NA | TRBJ1-2 | TRBV2 | NA | TGCGCCAGCAGTGAACGCGGGGGATCCTATGGCTACACCTTC | CASSERGGSYGYTF
16 | NA | TRBJ2-3 | TRBV5-6 | TRBD2 | TGTGCCAGCGGCAAACGGACTAGCGGGGGAACAGATACGCAGTATTTT | CASGKRTSGGTDTQYF
16 | NA | TRBJ2-7 | TRBV27 | TRBD1 | TGTGCCAGCAGGCCCGGGACAGGGAGTCCAACCTACGAGCAGTACTTC | CASRPGTGSPTYEQYF
12 | NA | TRBJ2-3 | TRBV2 | NA | TGTGCCAGCAGCAATAGCGCAGATACGCAGTATTTT | CASSNSADTQYF
15 | NA | TRBJ2-6 | TRBV2 | NA | TGTGCCAGCAGTCGCCAGGGATCTGGGGCCAACGGCCTGACTTTC | CASSRQGSGANGLTF
14 | NA | TRBJ2-7 | TRBV28 | NA | TGTGCCAGCAGTTCCAGACAGGTGAGGGACGAGCAGTACTTC | CASSSRQVRDEQYF
15 | NA | TRBJ1-4 | TRBV5-6 | NA | TGTGCCAGCAGCTTGGGGGGAGGAACTAATGAAAAACTGTTTTTT | CASSLGGGTNEKLFF
17 | NA | TRBJ2-5 | TRBV27 | NA | TGTGCCAGCAGGACCCCACTGTCCACAGAACCCCAAGAGACCCAGTACTTC | CASRTPLSTEPQETQYF
13 | few | TRBJ1-2 | TRBV27 | NA | TGTGCCAGCAGTTTGAGGCCTAACTATGGCTACACCTTC | CASSLRPNYGYTF
19 | once | TRBJ2-3 | TRBV7-2 | TRBD2 | TGTGCCAGCAGCTTAGCACGACTAGCGGGGGGGCCTAGCACAGATACGCAGTATTTT | CASSLARLAGGPSTDTQYF
14 | NA | TRBJ2-7 | TRBV2 | NA | TGTGCCAGCAGGTTGGCAGGGGGAGGAAACGAGCAGTACTTC | CASRLAGGGNEQYF
16 | NA | TRBJ2-7 | TRBV7-3 | TRBD2 | TGTGCCAGCAGCTTGGGTGGCGGGGGGAGCTCCTACGAGCAGTACTTC | CASSLGGGGSSYEQYF
11 | NA | TRBJ2-5 | TRBV20-1 | NA | TGCAGTGCTACCCATCGGGAGACCCAGTACTTC | CSATHRETQYF